The 25 T cell receptor beta chains below all came from one sample that was sequenced in a study of Ad26.COV2.S vaccination and SARS-CoV-2 variants. Sample treatment: 15 to 20 received Ad26.COV2.S at low or high dose, single or two shots; about 5 received placebo; per-sample allocation not given. The samples were gathered on day 63 after the first injection of vaccine or placebo. Profiled with immunoSEQ multiplex PCR; TCRdb holds only in-frame clones, not every one. The table has about 390,000 clones, more than 85% seen once. The starting material was peripheral blood, obtained in a trial of Ad26.COV2.S vaccine versus placebo. The source of these receptors is a person aged 18-60 years who received the Ad26.COV2.S COVID-19 vaccine or a placebo.

The rearrangement uses TRBV5-1 and TRBJ1-1; weak D call: TRBD1 (6 bases). Looked up from germline, CDR1 is SGHRS and CDR2 is YFSETQ. The CDR3 extends over 13 amino acids. Deletions cut 4 bases from V and 5 bases from J, with 12 bases between. CDR3 loop: CASSMEQGTEAFF. The CDR3 DNA follows: TGCGCCAGCAGCATGGAGCAGGGGACTGAAGCTTTCTTT.

J is TRBJ1-1 and V is TRBV12-3 or TRBV12-4; D may be TRBD1 (6 bases). The germline V and J ends were trimmed by 3 bases and 8 bases, with 10 bases remaining between them. The CDR3 length is 12 residues. Here the CDR3 reads CASSLRGWEAFF. Here the CDR3 DNA reads TGTGCCAGCAGTTTGAGGGGGTGGGAAGCTTTCTTT.

This rearrangement joins TRBV5-8 to TRBJ2-2; D uncertain. The germline gives CDR1 SGHTS, CDR2 YDEGEE. Trimming cost V 4 bases and J 2 bases, with 9 bases left between them. The CDR3 runs to 14 residues. The CDR3 sequence: CASSADTNTGELFF. CDR3 nucleotide sequence: TGTGCCAGCAGCGCCGATACAAACACCGGGGAGCTGTTTTTT.

The V gene is TRBV19, the J gene TRBJ1-4; 9 bases map to TRBD1. Trimming took 4 bases from V and 5 from J; bases not matched to a gene: 5. The CDR3 has 15 amino acids. Germline CDR1 and CDR2: LNHDA and SQIVND (reference sequence). The CDR3 nucleotides read TGTGCCAGTAGTAGGGGGACAGGGACGAATGAAAAACTGTTTTTT. Amino acids: CASSRGTGTNEKLFF.

The chain employs TRBV2 and TRBJ2-5, with 12 bases fitting TRBD2. Looked up from germline, CDR1 is SNHLY and CDR2 is FYNNEI. The V segment lost 10 bases and the J segment 2 bases; nucleotides outside the gene matches: 8. The CDR3 length is 15 residues. The CDR3 reads CATLGLAGGQETQYF. The CDR3, as DNA: TGTGCCACCCTGGGGCTAGCGGGGGGGCAAGAGACCCAGTACTTC.

V is TRBV3-1 (or the pseudogene TRBV3-2) and J is TRBJ2-5, with 11 bases aligning to TRBD2. Germline CDR1 and CDR2: LGHDT and YNNKEL (reference sequence). This CDR3 contains 16 residues. The ends lost 2 bases at V and 2 bases at J; junction bases unmatched: 4. CDR3: CASSQLAGGEQETQYF. Here the CDR3 DNA reads TGTGCCAGCAGCCAACTAGCGGGGGGTGAGCAAGAGACCCAGTACTTC.

The CDR3 reads CASSAPGAIYEQYF. DNA for the CDR3: TGCGCCAGCAGTGCACCGGGGGCGATTTACGAGCAGTACTTC. This chain connects TRBV10-2 to TRBJ2-7, with D perhaps given as TRBD1 or TRBD2 (6 bases each). The CDR3 spans 14 residues. Germline lookup yields CDR1 WSHSY and CDR2 SAAADI. The ends were cut back, 4 bases at V and 4 bases at J, with 14 bases in the middle.

A remark on this clone: An end of the junction does not agree with germline; a read error may underlie this. The chain joins TRBV7-7 to TRBJ2-7; no firm D call. Germline values: CDR1 SSHAT, CDR2 FNYEAQ (reference sequence). The CDR3 has 17 amino acids. Here the CDR3 DNA reads TGTGCTAGCAGCTTTACCGTCGTGCACCATAGAATCTACGAGCAGTACTTC. It is translated as CASSFTVVHHRIYEQYF.

The rearrangement links TRBV6-5 to TRBJ1-2; D gene unclear. Trimming left V 8 bases short and J 8 bases short, with 15 bases between. Germline loops: CDR1 MNHEY, CDR2 SVGAGI. This CDR3 region has 12 residues. The CDR3 nucleotides read TGTGCCAGCTGGTCCGGTACCACAGGCTACACCTTC. Its translation is CASWSGTTGYTF.

V usage is TRBV7-9 and J usage is TRBJ2-7; D unresolved. The CDR3 is 14 residues long. The germline gives CDR1 SEHNR, CDR2 FQNEAQ (reference sequence). V shed 3 bases and J shed 6 bases, with 15 bases lying between them. This CDR3 is CASSLGGEPSEQYF. The CDR3 nucleotides are TGTGCCAGCAGCTTGGGTGGGGAACCCAGCGAGCAGTACTTC.

This chain connects TRBV9 to TRBJ1-2, with D perhaps TRBD1 (6 bases). CDR3 length: 13 amino acids. Trimming cost V 3 bases and J 6 bases, with 12 bases left between them. Germline V gives CDR1 SGDLS, CDR2 YYNGEE. The CDR3 here is CASSEQGGNGYTF. Written as DNA, the CDR3 is TGTGCCAGCAGCGAACAGGGTGGGAATGGCTACACCTTC.

The chain joins TRBV6-5 to TRBJ2-2, with 8 nucleotides matching TRBD2. The J segment lost 0 bases and the V segment lost 11 bases, leaving 8 bases of the junction unmatched. Germline loops: CDR1 MNHEY, CDR2 SVGAGI. This CDR3 is built from 15 residues. DNA of the CDR3: TGTGCCTGCACATCCGGGGGGGCGAACACCGGGGAGCTGTTTTTT. Its protein product is CACTSGGANTGELFF.

V and J are TRBV30 and TRBJ2-2; D is perhaps TRBD1 (5 bases). This CDR3 contains 16 residues. Trimming left V 0 bases short and J 2 bases short, with 13 bases between. The germline V gene has CDR1 GTSNPN and CDR2 SVGIG (reference sequence). Written as DNA, the CDR3 is TGTGCCTGGAGTGTAGTGACAGTGACTAACACCGGGGAGCTGTTTTTT. It translates to CAWSVVTVTNTGELFF.

The V and J genes are TRBV27 and TRBJ1-1, with no clear D. V lost 0 bases and J lost 11, with 19 bases in between. The CDR3 is 15 residues long. Germline CDR1 reads MNHEY; CDR2 reads SMNVEV (reference sequence). The CDR3 DNA reads as TGTGCCAGCAGTTTATCGGTCGAGTCCCGAGGGTTGGCTTTCTTT. This codes for CASSLSVESRGLAFF.

This clone came up a few times. The V gene is TRBV7-9, the J gene TRBJ2-7, with TRBD1 matching 9 bases. This CDR3 spans 15 amino acids. The germline V gene has CDR1 SEHNR and CDR2 FQNEAQ (reference sequence). The V gene end was trimmed by 5 bases and the J gene end by 0 bases; junction bases not matched to a gene: 5. The CDR3, as DNA: TGTGCCAGCAGCCCGCGGGACAGGGACTCCTACGAGCAGTACTTC. Protein: CASSPRDRDSYEQYF.

The chain's CDR3 is CASRRSPSYEQYF. The CDR3 DNA reads as TGCGCCAGCAGGCGATCTCCCTCCTACGAGCAGTACTTC. The rearrangement joins TRBV5-1 to TRBJ2-7; no reliable D call. Germline CDR1 SGHRS, CDR2 YFSETQ. This CDR3 is 13 amino acids long. Trimming took off 5 bases at V and 0 bases at J, with 9 bases between the two ends.

In this sample, this clone turned up once. The chain uses TRBV10-3 and TRBJ1-1; no definite D call. Germline V gene sequence: CDR1 ENHRY, CDR2 SYGVKD. V was cut by 0 bases and J by 5 bases, with 10 bases left in between. The CDR3 covers 14 residues. In DNA, the CDR3 is TGTGCCATCAGTGAGTCCCTCGCTAGTACTGAAGCTTTCTTT. It is translated as CAISESLASTEAFF.

V usage is TRBV25-1 and J usage is TRBJ2-3; D perhaps matches TRBD2 (5 bases). Looked up from germline, CDR1 is MGHDK and CDR2 is SYGVNS. Trimming left V 3 bases short and J 6 bases short, with 10 bases between. CDR3 length equals 13 residues. CDR3 in amino acids: CASSERARDTQYF. The CDR3 DNA reads TGTGCCAGCAGTGAGAGGGCTAGGGATACGCAGTATTTT.

The chain uses TRBV14 and TRBJ1-1, with D perhaps TRBD1 (5 bases). This CDR3 is 16 amino acids long. The V end was cut by 0 bases, the J end by 5 bases, with 16 bases between. The germline CDR1 and CDR2 sequences are SGHDN and FVKESK. In DNA, the CDR3 is TGTGCCAGCAGCCAAGAATGGGGATTCGAGGGGACTGAAGCTTTCTTT. It encodes CASSQEWGFEGTEAFF.

This clone was detected once. The CDR3 loop reads CASSPDFLDTQYF. CDR3 sequence (DNA): TGTGCCAGTAGTCCGGACTTCTTAGATACGCAGTATTTT. This chain uses TRBV19 with TRBJ2-3; D is perhaps TRBD2 (5 bases). CDR1 and CDR2 (germline): LNHDA, SQIVND (reference sequence). This CDR3 has 13 residues. Trimming shortened V by 5 bases and J by 5 bases, and 11 bases separated the two germline ends.

The chain combines TRBV19 with TRBJ1-1, with D unclear. CDR1 and CDR2 from the germline V gene are LNHDA and SQIVND (reference sequence). This CDR3 has 13 amino acids. With 3 bases removed from V and 3 bases from J, the gap between germline ends came to 8 bases. CDR3 nucleotide sequence: TGTGCCAGTAGTATCGGCAGCTACACTGAAGCTTTCTTT. Translation gives CASSIGSYTEAFF.

The gene calls are TRBV29-1 and TRBJ2-5, with D possibly matching TRBD1 (5 bases). Germline-derived CDR1 and CDR2 are SQVTM and ANQGSEA. Trimming shortened V by 6 bases and J by 2 bases, and 16 bases separated the two germline ends. This CDR3 is 14 amino acids long. The CDR3 DNA follows: TGCAGCGTCGTTACTGGGGCAGTTCAAGAGACCCAGTACTTC. Residues: CSVVTGAVQETQYF.

This clone showed up just a few times. The gene calls are TRBV11-2 and TRBJ1-2, with no clear D. The CDR3 has 15 amino acids. The germline CDR1 and CDR2 sequences are SGHAT and FQNNGV. V was clipped by 5 bases and J by 8 bases, with 21 bases between them. The CDR3 sequence is CASSPGEIRRRGYTF. CDR3 in DNA: TGTGCCAGCAGCCCTGGTGAAATACGCAGGCGGGGCTACACCTTC.

As DNA, the CDR3 is TGTGCCAGCTCGGGACAGGCTGGAAACACCATATATTTT. It encodes CASSGQAGNTIYF. This chain uses TRBV2 with TRBJ1-3, with 8 nucleotides matching TRBD1. Unmatched junction bases numbered 2, after V lost 8 bases and J lost 2 bases. Germline-derived CDR1 and CDR2 are SNHLY and FYNNEI. The CDR3 runs 13 residues.

The chain uses TRBV19 and TRBJ2-1; 9 bases align to TRBD1. The CDR3 is 13 amino acids. V lost 9 bases, J lost 9 bases, and 9 bases stayed unmatched. Germline V gene data show CDR1 as LNHDA and CDR2 as SQIVND (reference sequence). Written as DNA, the CDR3 is TGTGCCAGCCGGGACAGGGTTCTTGGTGAGCAGTTCTTC. It translates to CASRDRVLGEQFF.